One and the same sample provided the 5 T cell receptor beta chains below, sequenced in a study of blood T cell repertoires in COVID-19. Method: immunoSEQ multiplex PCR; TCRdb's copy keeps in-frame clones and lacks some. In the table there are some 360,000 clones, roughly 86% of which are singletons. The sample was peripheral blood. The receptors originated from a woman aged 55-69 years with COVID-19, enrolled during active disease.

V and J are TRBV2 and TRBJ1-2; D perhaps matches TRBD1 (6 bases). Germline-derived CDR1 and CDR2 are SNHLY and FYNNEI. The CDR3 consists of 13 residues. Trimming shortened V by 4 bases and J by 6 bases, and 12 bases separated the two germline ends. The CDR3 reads CASSGTGQNGYTF. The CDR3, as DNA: TGTGCCAGCAGTGGTACAGGGCAGAATGGCTACACCTTC.

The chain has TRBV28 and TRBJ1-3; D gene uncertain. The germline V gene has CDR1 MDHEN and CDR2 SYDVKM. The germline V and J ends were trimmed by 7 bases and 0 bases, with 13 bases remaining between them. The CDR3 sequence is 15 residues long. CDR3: CASNFGGSSGNTIYF. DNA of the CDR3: TGTGCCAGCAATTTTGGTGGCAGCTCTGGAAACACCATATATTTT. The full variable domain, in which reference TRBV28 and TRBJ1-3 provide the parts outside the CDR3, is DVKVTQSSRYLVKRTGEKVFLECVQDMDHENMFWYRQDPGLGLRLIYFSYDVKMKEKGDIPEGYSVSREKKERFSLILESASTNQTSMYLCASNFGGSSGNTIYFGEGSWLTVV.

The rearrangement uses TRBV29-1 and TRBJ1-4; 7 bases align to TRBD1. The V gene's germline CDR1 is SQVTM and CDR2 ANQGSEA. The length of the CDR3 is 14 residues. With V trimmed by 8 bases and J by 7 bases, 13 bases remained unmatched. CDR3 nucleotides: TGCAGCCTCAGACAGGGTATTAATGCTGAAAAACTGTTTTTT. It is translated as CSLRQGINAEKLFF.

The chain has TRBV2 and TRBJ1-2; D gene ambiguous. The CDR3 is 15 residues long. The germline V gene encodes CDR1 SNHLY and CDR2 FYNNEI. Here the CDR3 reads CATSRTTRVVNGYTF. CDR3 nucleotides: TGTGCTACCAGTCGGACCACGAGGGTCGTGAATGGCTACACCTTC. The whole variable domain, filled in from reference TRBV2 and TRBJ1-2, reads EPEVTQTPSHQVTQMGQEVILRCVPISNHLYFYWYRQILGQKVEFLVSFYNNEISEKSEIFDDQFSVERPDGSNFTLKIRSTKLEDSAMYFCATSRTTRVVNGYTFGSGTRLTVV.

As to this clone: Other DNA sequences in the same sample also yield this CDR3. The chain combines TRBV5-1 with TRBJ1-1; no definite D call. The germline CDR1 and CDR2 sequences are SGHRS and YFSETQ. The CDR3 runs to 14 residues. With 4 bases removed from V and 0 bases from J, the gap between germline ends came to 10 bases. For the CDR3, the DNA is TGCGCCAGCAGCCCCGGGGATCTGAACACTGAAGCTTTCTTT. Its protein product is CASSPGDLNTEAFF.